These 19 T cell receptor beta chains originate from one sample sequenced in a study of PD-L1 blockade in urothelial cancer. Regarding time point: pretreatment peripheral blood. Generated by immunoSEQ multiplex PCR, the TCRdb table keeps only in-frame clones and is missing some. The table has tens of thousands of clones, about four fifths seen once; the top ten hold about 2.9%. The material was PBMCs, obtained around atezolizumab (anti-PD-L1) treatment. The source is a man between 65 and 79 years old with urothelial cancer.

The chain couples TRBV6-5 to TRBJ2-7; TRBD2 matches at 11 bases. The CDR3 loop spans 16 amino acids. V was clipped by 2 bases and J by 5 bases; unmatched bases: 8. CDR1 and CDR2 from the germline V gene are MNHEY and SVGAGI. The CDR3 DNA is TGTGCCAGCAGTTACGGGACTAGCGGTCCTCTCGACGAGCAGTACTTC. It codes for CASSYGTSGPLDEQYF.

The V and J genes are TRBV7-9 and TRBJ2-2; maybe TRBD2 (6 bases). The CDR3 is made up of 16 amino acids. The germline gives CDR1 SEHNR, CDR2 FQNEAQ (reference sequence). Trimming took 4 bases from V and 4 from J, leaving 16 bases between them. CDR3 DNA sequence: TGTGCCAGCAGCTACCCCAGTAGCGGCTTCACCGGGGAGCTGTTTTTT. Translated: CASSYPSSGFTGELFF.

J is TRBJ1-1 and V is TRBV2; no clear D. CDR3 length equals 13 residues. Trimming stripped 4 bases from V and 0 bases from J, with 6 bases between. Germline V gene data show CDR1 as SNHLY and CDR2 as FYNNEI. CDR3 region: CASSVTVNTEAFF. The CDR3 DNA reads as TGTGCCAGCAGTGTTACAGTGAACACTGAAGCTTTCTTT.

In its sample, this clone was seen once. This chain connects TRBV9 to TRBJ1-2, with TRBD1 identical over 9 bases. Trimming removed 6 bases from V and 2 bases from J; junction bases left unmatched: 5. The germline V gene has CDR1 SGDLS and CDR2 YYNGEE. CDR3 length equals 14 residues. The CDR3 DNA sequence: TGTGCCAGCAACGGACAGGGGAAGAACTATGGCTACACCTTC. Its translation: CASNGQGKNYGYTF.

V and J are TRBV7-9 and TRBJ1-3; 9 bases are a match to TRBD1. V lost 5 bases to trimming and J lost 3 bases; unmatched junction nucleotides: 5. The V gene's germline CDR1 is SEHNR and CDR2 FQNEAQ (reference sequence). This CDR3 comprises 15 residues. CDR3 DNA: TGTGCCAGCAGCAAACAGGGGGCGAGTGGAAACACCATATATTTT. Translated, it gives CASSKQGASGNTIYF. The full variable domain, in which reference TRBV7-9 and TRBJ1-3 provide the parts outside the CDR3, is DTGVSQNPRHKITKRGQNVTFRCDPISEHNRLYWYRQTLGQGPEFLTYFQNEAQLEKSRLLSDRFSAERPKGSFSTLEIQRTEQGDSAMYLCASSKQGASGNTIYFGEGSWLTVV.

The chain combines TRBV12-5 with TRBJ1-5, with 8 bases that match TRBD1. The length of the CDR3 is 19 residues. Trimming at V came to 0 bases and at J to 1 base, leaving 11 bases not matched to a gene. Germline CDR1 reads LGHNT; CDR2 reads FRNRAP. The CDR3 bases are TGTGCTAGTGGTTTGGTAATTCAGGGTCGGACAGGGAGCAATCAGCCCCAGCATTTT. Its translation: CASGLVIQGRTGSNQPQHF.

The chain uses TRBV10-2 and TRBJ2-7; D call uncertain. CDR3 length equals 14 residues. V was pared by 0 bases and J by 6 bases, with 12 bases between. From germline, CDR1 is WSHSY and CDR2 SAAADI. The CDR3 spells CASSESGLGGEQYF. In DNA, the CDR3 is TGCGCCAGCAGTGAGTCTGGCCTAGGCGGCGAGCAGTACTTC.

V and J are TRBV10-3 and TRBJ1-1; no reliable D call. Germline loops: CDR1 ENHRY, CDR2 SYGVKD. The CDR3 covers 13 residues. Trimming pared 2 bases from V and 4 bases from J, leaving 8 bases between. Here the CDR3 reads CAISEVRGTEAFF. The CDR3 DNA reads TGTGCCATCAGTGAGGTACGGGGCACTGAAGCTTTCTTT.

This clone occurred a few times. The V gene is TRBV14, the J gene TRBJ2-3; tentatively, D is TRBD2 (5 bases). Per the germline V gene, CDR1 is SGHDN and CDR2 is FVKESK. Trimming removed 4 bases from V and 3 bases from J, with 14 bases in between. The CDR3 is made up of 15 amino acids. CDR3: CASSPNGDGTDTQYF. CDR3 DNA sequence: TGTGCCAGCAGCCCCAACGGGGATGGTACAGATACGCAGTATTTT.

V and J are TRBV5-1 and TRBJ2-7; 13 bases match TRBD2. Trimming took 0 bases from V and 4 from J; bases not matched to a gene: 4. The CDR3 is 16 amino acids. The germline V gene has CDR1 SGHRS and CDR2 YFSETQ. The CDR3 sequence: CASSLAATSGRYEQYF. In DNA form, the CDR3 reads TGCGCCAGCAGCTTGGCCGCGACTAGCGGGAGGTACGAGCAGTACTTC.

The chain combines TRBV7-8 with TRBJ2-5; D gene uncertain. Between the trimmed V and J ends, which lost 1 base and 2 bases, there was a span of 5 bases. The CDR3 sequence is 13 residues long. Germline V gives CDR1 SGHVS, CDR2 FQNEAQ. CDR3 region: CASSLGVQETQYF. As DNA, the CDR3 is TGTGCCAGCAGCTTAGGCGTACAAGAGACCCAGTACTTC.

This clone appeared a few times. The V gene is TRBV29-1, the J gene TRBJ1-1, with a tentative D call TRBD1 (5 bases). The CDR3 length is 13 residues. V dropped 7 bases and J dropped 4 bases, with 16 bases sitting between them. Per the germline V gene, CDR1 is SQVTM and CDR2 is ANQGSEA. The CDR3 region has the DNA TGCAGCGCTGACGGGGGAAGGGGCACTGAAGCTTTCTTT. Its protein is CSADGGRGTEAFF.

This chain connects TRBV27 to TRBJ2-3; D is perhaps TRBD2 (5 bases). CDR1 is MNHEY, CDR2 SMNVEV, per germline (reference sequence). The CDR3 is made up of 12 amino acids. V lost 6 bases and J lost 8, with 12 bases in between. The CDR3 here is CASRPTIGTQYF. In DNA form, the CDR3 reads TGTGCCAGCAGACCGACTATTGGTACGCAGTATTTT.

This chain links TRBV5-1 with TRBJ1-2; 8 bases are shared with TRBD1. The CDR3 runs to 16 residues. Trimming took 4 bases from V and 1 from J; bases not matched to a gene: 9. Germline V gives CDR1 SGHRS, CDR2 YFSETQ. The CDR3 sequence: CASSLQPTGVNYGYTF. CDR3 DNA sequence: TGCGCCAGCAGCCTACAACCGACAGGGGTTAACTATGGCTACACCTTC. The full variable domain, its missing parts supplied by reference TRBV5-1 and TRBJ1-2, is KAGVTQTPRYLIKTRGQQVTLSCSPISGHRSVSWYQQTPGQGLQFLFEYFSETQRNKGNFPGRFSGRQFSNSRSEMNVSTLELGDSALYLCASSLQPTGVNYGYTFGSGTRLTVV.

The chain has TRBV30 and TRBJ1-2, with D hard to call. CDR1 GTSNPN and CDR2 SVGIG come from the germline V gene (reference sequence). There are 14 residues in the CDR3. Trimming left V 4 bases short and J 4 bases short, with 16 bases between. In DNA form, the CDR3 reads TGTGCCTGGAAACCAGGACGGCGGGGCTATGGCTACACCTTC. Encoded protein: CAWKPGRRGYGYTF.

The chain is built from TRBV18 and TRBJ2-3, with 9 bases lining up with TRBD2. CDR1 and CDR2 (germline): KGHSH, LQKENI. V trimming: 5 bases; J trimming: 4 bases; junction bases outside the gene matches: 7. CDR3 size: 15 residues. The CDR3 nucleotides read TGTGCCAGCTCATCTACAGGCGGGGGGGCAGATACGCAGTATTTT. It is translated as CASSSTGGGADTQYF.

V usage is TRBV10-2 and J usage is TRBJ1-5, with 7 positions matching TRBD1. The CDR3 loop spans 14 amino acids. V lost 6 bases to trimming and J lost 8 bases; unmatched junction nucleotides: 10. The germline gives CDR1 WSHSY, CDR2 SAAADI. The chain's CDR3 is CASSPDRVNEPQHF. The CDR3 region has the DNA TGCGCCAGCAGCCCCGACAGGGTTAACGAGCCCCAGCATTTT.

The V and J genes are TRBV2 and TRBJ2-1; D perhaps matches TRBD2 (5 bases). Germline V gene data show CDR1 as SNHLY and CDR2 as FYNNEI. V lost 0 bases and J lost 6, with 12 bases in between. The CDR3 is made up of 15 amino acids. The CDR3 protein is CASSEANQRSNEQFF. CDR3 nucleotides: TGTGCCAGCAGTGAAGCGAATCAGCGGAGCAATGAGCAGTTCTTC.

The chain has TRBV19 and TRBJ2-3; TRBD2 aligns across 7 bases. This CDR3 is 17 amino acids long. V lost 1 base, J lost 6 bases, and 13 bases stayed unmatched. Germline V gene data show CDR1 as LNHDA and CDR2 as SQIVND (reference sequence). CDR3: CASSIVASGNGFDTQYF. Here the CDR3 DNA reads TGTGCCAGTAGTATAGTCGCTAGCGGAAATGGGTTCGATACGCAGTATTTT.